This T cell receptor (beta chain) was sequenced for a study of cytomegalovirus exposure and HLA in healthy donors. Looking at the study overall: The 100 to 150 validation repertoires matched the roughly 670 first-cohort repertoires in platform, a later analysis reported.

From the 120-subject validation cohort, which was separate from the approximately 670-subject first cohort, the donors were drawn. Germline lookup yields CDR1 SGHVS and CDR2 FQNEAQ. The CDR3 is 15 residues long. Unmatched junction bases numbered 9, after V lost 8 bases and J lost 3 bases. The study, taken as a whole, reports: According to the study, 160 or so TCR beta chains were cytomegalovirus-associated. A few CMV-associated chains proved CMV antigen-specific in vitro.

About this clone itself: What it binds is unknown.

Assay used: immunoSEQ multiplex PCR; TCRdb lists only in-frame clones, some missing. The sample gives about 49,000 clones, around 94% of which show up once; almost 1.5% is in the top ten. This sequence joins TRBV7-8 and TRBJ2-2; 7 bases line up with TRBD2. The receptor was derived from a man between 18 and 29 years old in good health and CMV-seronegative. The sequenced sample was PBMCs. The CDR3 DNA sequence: TGTGCCAGCGGCGTACCCGGGAGGTACACCGGGGAGCTGTTTTTT. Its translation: CASGVPGRYTGELFF. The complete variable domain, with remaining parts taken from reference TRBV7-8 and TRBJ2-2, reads GAGVSQSPRYKVAKRGQDVALRCDPISGHVSLFWYQQALGQGPEFLTYFQNEAQLDKSGLPSDRFFAERPEGSVSTLKIQRTQQEDSAVYLCASGVPGRYTGELFFGEGSRLTVL.